The clone carrying this T cell receptor beta chain has a handful of counts. Its target is not known. This sample was included in a study of shared clonotypes between healthy human individuals. Findings of the study overall: Larger estimated richness was generally seen in naive subsets than in memory subsets. Depth was large, yet rarefaction showed that sorted-subset sequencing was incomplete.

Healthy HIV-negative adults with no recent acute infections or vaccinations were recruited as donors. The data were produced by immunoSEQ multiplex PCR, yet TCRdb's version contains in-frame clones alone and is incomplete. The data hold over a million clones, with about three quarters observed a single time. With 4 bases clipped from V and 1 base from J, the junction kept 3 bases outside the gene matches. This CDR3 is built from 14 residues. From germline, CDR1 is SGHNT and CDR2 YYREEE (reference sequence). The sample comprised memory CD4+ T cells sorted from blood. The subset was: CD45RA-negative fraction. The chain carries TRBV5-4 and TRBJ2-7; 9 nucleotides align to TRBD1. The clonotype originates from a man between 18 and 29 years old in good health. The CDR3 region is CASSPGQGSYEQYF. The CDR3 DNA reads as TGTGCCAGCAGCCCTGGACAGGGGTCCTACGAGCAGTACTTC.